This T cell receptor beta chain was observed in a study of blood T cell repertoires in COVID-19 (dated by TCRdb to about 2020). For the wider study: Collaborator samples came from the United States, Italy and Spain and covered acute and convalescent phases of COVID-19. Where available, HLA class I and class II types were obtained from metadata supplied by the sample provider rather than from assay-based typing. The prospective study material was composed of cDNA or gDNA derived from T cells, B-cell-depleted T cells, or PBMCs. Samples came from the ongoing ImmuneRACE study (first 160 participants) plus 1,254 subjects from 6 global collaborators. The repertoires were released in a freely available public database meant as a resource for research on the immune response to SARS-CoV-2. The sample metadata nearly always contained a de-identified subject ID, COVID-19 status, age in years and sex. Deeply sampled blood TCRbeta repertoires from subjects exposed to, actively infected with, or recovered from COVID-19 were included in the dataset.

Summary of the overall study and its limitations: The amount of clinical and demographic metadata varied by source and participant and was provided uncurated.

Points on this clone: The target of this receptor is not known. No per-base quality is available; no much larger clone lies one base away.

Looking up the germline V gene yields CDR1 MNHEY and CDR2 SVGAGI. From cysteine to phenylalanine, the CDR3 is 15 amino acids long. Only the CDR3 DNA stays, 45 bases, in frame from base 1. Trimmed from V: 4 bases; trimmed from J: 7 bases; junction bases lacking a gene match: 11. TCRbeta CDR3 regions were amplified from genomic DNA by means of the immunoSEQ Assay, a bias-controlled multiplex PCR. Concerning the study's data processing: The number of nucleated cells in each sample was estimated by amplification of reference gene primers within the assay. To quantify the absolute abundance of each unique TCRbeta CDR3 rearrangement, sequence reads were collapsed and filtered. Productive Simpson clonality was computed per sample as the square root of Simpson's diversity index over productive rearrangements. TCRdb carries this immuneACCESS record with in-frame sequences only. Its versions omit some clonotypes, under half of them owing to an unresolved V gene in the studies checked, with the rest unexplained. Clone size and V and J calls were adopted from that table, with D and trimming inferred from the DNA. For this sample there are hundreds of thousands of clones; around 85% appear just once. The ten top clones hold about 7.4% of the sample.

Collaborating institutions collected whole blood in K2EDTA tubes following their own protocols. For TCRbeta analysis, collaborators shipped samples as frozen whole blood, isolated PBMCs, or DNA extracted from either of those sample types. Material: peripheral blood. The source of this sequence is a woman aged 80 or older with acute or convalescent COVID-19. The rearranged segments are TRBV6-5 and TRBJ2-5, and TRBD1 matches 8 of the central bases. For the CDR3, the sequence is CASSSPGQVIWTQYF. In nucleotide form, the sequence is TGTGCCAGCAGTTCACCGGGACAGGTGATATGGACCCAGTACTTC.